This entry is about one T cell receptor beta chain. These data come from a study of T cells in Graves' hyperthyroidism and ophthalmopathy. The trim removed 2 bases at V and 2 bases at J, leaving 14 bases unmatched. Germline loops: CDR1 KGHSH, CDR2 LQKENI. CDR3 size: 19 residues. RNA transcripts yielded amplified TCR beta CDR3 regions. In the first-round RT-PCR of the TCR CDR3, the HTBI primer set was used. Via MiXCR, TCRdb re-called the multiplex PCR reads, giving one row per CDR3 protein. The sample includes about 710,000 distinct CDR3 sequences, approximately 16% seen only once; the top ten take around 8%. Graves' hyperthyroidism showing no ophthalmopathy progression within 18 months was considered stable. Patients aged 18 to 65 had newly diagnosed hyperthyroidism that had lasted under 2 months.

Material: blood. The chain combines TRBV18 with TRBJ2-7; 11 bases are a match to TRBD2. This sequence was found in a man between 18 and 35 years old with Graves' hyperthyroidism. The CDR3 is CASSPLMSLAGGDPYEQYF. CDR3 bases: TGTGCCAGCTCACCATTAATGAGTCTAGCGGGAGGCGACCCCTACGAGCAGTACTTC.